This T cell receptor (beta chain) was sequenced for a study of CXCR3-negative and CXCR3-positive naive CD8 T cells. In preparing the TRB cDNA libraries, 5' RACE with UMI labels was used. TCRdb re-called the 5' RACE reads and gives one entry per CDR3 protein, without DNA. The listing contains some 5,700 distinct CDR3 sequences. Naivety in CD8+ T cells corresponded to a CD45RO-CCR7+CD27+CD95- phenotype. Overall study findings and caveats: Within a donor, both naive subsets shared TRBV-TRBJ usage, unlike memory cells. CXCR3-positive naive cells carried more hydrophobic TRB CDR3s than CXCR3-negative naive cells did.

A note on this clonotype: Its antigen is not identified.

Germline assignment: CDR1 SNHLY and CDR2 FYNNEI. The CDR3 runs 13 residues. This chain links TRBV2 with TRBJ2-1. Sequences were obtained from naive CXCR3+ CD8+ T cells from blood. Subset meaning: CD45RO-CCR7+CD27+CD95- naive CD8+ T cells expressing CXCR3 (TNR3+). The TCR was taken from a human donor in good health. Some clones in this sample may be carry-over from other donors' samples. The CDR3: CASSGWIHNEQFF.